This is a list of T cell receptor beta chains from one sample in a study of T cell changes during pregnancy in multiple sclerosis. Only in-frame clones appear in the TCRdb table, and some are missing; sequencing was by immunoSEQ multiplex PCR. The sample yields about 40,000 clones, 88% seen once. The specimen comprised CD4+ T cells from peripheral blood mononuclear cells, sampled in the second trimester of pregnancy. The source is a female donor with multiple sclerosis, enrolled in a pregnancy study. CDR3s include the opening cysteine and the closing phenylalanine or tryptophan. The order of the fields is J gene, V gene, clone size, D gene, CDR3 DNA, CDR3 protein. A D gene is named only where the DNA matches it firmly. Size is omitted from some rows. Given values are once, few, many or a class for expanded clones.

TRBJ2-7,TRBV7-8,-,-,TGTGCCAGCAGCTTTCGACCGAACAGTGAGCAGTACTTC,CASSFRPNSEQYF
TRBJ2-3,TRBV6-5,-,-,TGTGCCAGCAGTTACTCCACTAACCCCTCCGCAGATACGCAGTATTTT,CASSYSTNPSADTQYF
TRBJ1-1,TRBV19,-,-,TGTGCCAGTAGTATAGCTGCAGGCGACACTGAAGCTTTCTTT,CASSIAAGDTEAFF
TRBJ1-1,TRBV19,-,-,TGTGCCAGTAGTATAGTCGGTGGTGGCACTGAAGCTTTCTTT,CASSIVGGGTEAFF
TRBJ2-3,TRBV5-4,-,-,TGTGCCAGCAGCTTGGCTTTCCAGGGCCCCCGCACAGATACGCAGTATTTT,CASSLAFQGPRTDTQYF
TRBJ1-2,TRBV7-6,-,TRBD1,TGTGCCAGCAGCTTGGGGACAGGGGGAAATGGCTACACCTTC,CASSLGTGGNGYTF
TRBJ2-5,TRBV7-2,-,-,TGTGCCAGCAGCTTGGAACTAGGGAGGCTGGAGACCCAGTACTTC,CASSLELGRLETQYF
TRBJ2-7,TRBV9,-,-,TGTGCCAGCAGCGTAGGTCCTAGTACAGGGCCCTACGAGCAGTACTTC,CASSVGPSTGPYEQYF
TRBJ2-1,TRBV5-6,-,TRBD1,TGTGCCAGCAGCGGCCGGACAGGGCAGTACAATGAGCAGTTCTTC,CASSGRTGQYNEQFF
TRBJ1-2,TRBV14,-,TRBD1,TGTGCCAGCAGCCAAGATCTGACAGGGGTGAGAGGCTACACCTTC,CASSQDLTGVRGYTF
TRBJ2-2,TRBV30,-,-,TGTGCCTGGAGAGCCCCGAACACCGGGGAGCTGTTTTTT,CAWRAPNTGELFF
TRBJ2-5,TRBV7-3,-,TRBD2,TGTGCCAGCAGCCCGTTAGCGGGGAGAGGAGAGACCCAGTACTTC,CASSPLAGRGETQYF
TRBJ1-3,TRBV6-1,-,-,TGTGCCAGCAGTTTGGGGCGAGGAAACACCATATATTTT,CASSLGRGNTIYF
TRBJ1-5,TRBV19,-,TRBD1,TGTGCCAGTCACGGGACAGGGGGCAAACAGCCCCAGCATTTT,CASHGTGGKQPQHF
TRBJ1-2,TRBV27,-,TRBD1,TGTGCCAGCAGTTTATCGTCGACAGGGGTGAACTATGGCTACACCTTC,CASSLSSTGVNYGYTF
TRBJ2-5,TRBV18,-,-,TGTGCCAGCTCGCTTAAAACCGGGAGAGGGAACGGAGAGACCCAGTACTTC,CASSLKTGRGNGETQYF
TRBJ2-7,TRBV7-2,-,-,TGTGCCAGCAGCCCTAATTTTTACGAGCAGTACTTC,CASSPNFYEQYF
TRBJ2-7,TRBV27,-,-,TGTGCCAGCAAATTTACGGGGACACGAGACTCCTACGAGCAGTACTTC,CASKFTGTRDSYEQYF
TRBJ2-7,TRBV7-9,-,TRBD2,TGTGCCAGCAGCCCGAGGACTAGCGGAAGTTACGAGCAGTACTTC,CASSPRTSGSYEQYF
TRBJ2-5,TRBV28,-,TRBD2,TGTGCCAGCAGTGAGGATAGCGGGAGAGAGACCCAGTACTTC,CASSEDSGRETQYF
TRBJ2-1,TRBV25-1,-,-,TGTGCCACCATGGGAGAAGGGCGAAACAATGAGCAGTTCTTC,CATMGEGRNNEQFF
TRBJ2-3,TRBV4-2,-,-,TGTGCCAGCAGCCAAGATTTGATGGGGAGGACGCAGTATTTT,CASSQDLMGRTQYF
TRBJ2-3,TRBV27,-,-,TGTGCCAGCAGTTTGGGCGGGACTAGCACAGATACGCAGTATTTT,CASSLGGTSTDTQYF
TRBJ1-4,TRBV19,few,-,TGTGCCAGTCGTACGTTGGGGCTGACTAATGAAAAACTGTTTTTT,CASRTLGLTNEKLFF
TRBJ2-1,TRBV7-2,once,TRBD1,TGTGCCAGCAGCTTAGCCGGGACAGGGACCTACAATGAGCAGTTCTTC,CASSLAGTGTYNEQFF
TRBJ1-4,TRBV11-2,-,TRBD1,TGTGCCAGCAGCTTAGGAACAGGGGGCACTAATGAAAAACTGTTTTTT,CASSLGTGGTNEKLFF
TRBJ2-7,TRBV28,-,TRBD2,TGTGCCAGCAGTTTATCAAACGGGGGGACTAGCATTTTCTACGAGCAGTACTTC,CASSLSNGGTSIFYEQYF
TRBJ2-7,TRBV5-1,-,TRBD1,TGCGCCAGCAGCTTGGTTACAGGGGGTAGCGAGCAGTACTTC,CASSLVTGGSEQYF
TRBJ1-2,TRBV2,-,TRBD1,TGTGCCAGCAGAGCAATCACAGGGGTGGGGTATGGCTACACCTTC,CASRAITGVGYGYTF
TRBJ1-1,TRBV5-1,-,-,TGCGCCAGCAGTCCGGGACATAGGAACACTGAAGCTTTCTTT,CASSPGHRNTEAFF
TRBJ2-7,TRBV27,-,-,TGTGCCAGCAGTACCCAGGGGCGGGAGTCCTACGAGCAGTACTTC,CASSTQGRESYEQYF
TRBJ2-1,TRBV27,-,TRBD2,TGTGCCAGCAGTTTAGGAGCGGGAGTAGGGGGTGAGCAGTTCTTC,CASSLGAGVGGEQFF
TRBJ1-2,TRBV6-5,-,-,TGTGCCACCCAGCGGGTAAACTATGGCTACACCTTC,CATQRVNYGYTF
TRBJ2-5,TRBV6-4,-,-,TGTGCCAGCAGCCGGGACATACAAGAGACCCAGTACTTC,CASSRDIQETQYF
TRBJ1-5,TRBV28,-,-,TGTGCCAGCAGGCCCAGCGGTGCGGGGATGGAGAATCAGCCCCAGCATTTT,CASRPSGAGMENQPQHF
TRBJ2-3,TRBV2,-,TRBD2,TGTGCCAGCAAATGGGGGGGGACTAGTAGTTCAGATACGCAGTATTTT,CASKWGGTSSSDTQYF
TRBJ2-7,TRBV18,-,TRBD2,TGTGCCAGCTCACCACAAATGGCGGGAGTCGCCTACGAGCAGTACTTC,CASSPQMAGVAYEQYF